This paragraph covers one T cell receptor beta chain sequence. The sample belongs to a study of blood T cell repertoires in COVID-19. Overall study context: Spain, Italy and the United States supplied samples that represented acute and convalescent COVID-19.

Original handling: It was from reference gene primer amplification that nucleated cell counts were estimated. Profiling relied on immunoSEQ multiplex PCR, and the TCRdb table lists in-frame clones only, not all of them. V, J and clone size derive from that table, while D and trimming were established from the DNA sequence. The data contain under 250,000 clones, around four fifths of them singletons. Trimming took off 5 bases at V and 2 bases at J, with 17 bases between the two ends. Germline CDR1 SGHDN, CDR2 FVKESK. This CDR3 has 16 amino acids. The sequence derives from a woman between 50 and 59 years old with active or convalescent COVID-19. The sequenced sample consisted of peripheral blood. The rearrangement joins TRBV14 to TRBJ2-3; tentative D call: TRBD1 (6 bases). The CDR3 is CASSFERGSFTDTQYF. CDR3 DNA: TGTGCCAGCAGCTTCGAGAGGGGGTCCTTCACAGATACGCAGTATTTT. The complete variable domain, with remaining parts taken from reference TRBV14 and TRBJ2-3, reads EAGVTQFPSHSVIEKGQTVTLRCDPISGHDNLYWYRRVMGKEIKFLLHFVKESKQDESGMPNNRFLAERTGGTYSTLKVQPAELEDSGVYFCASSFERGSFTDTQYFGPGTRLTVL.